The 21 T cell receptor beta chains in this list originate from one sample, sequenced in a study of post-analysis software for immune sequencing data. Study observations and caveats: Controls had lower frequencies than patients of four or five TRBV segments, which included TRBV5-6, TRBV5-1 and TRBV20-1.

Their antigen targets remain unknown. Unique molecular identifiers were present in the TCR beta cDNA libraries. TCRdb reprocessed the PCR reads with MiXCR, giving one entry per CDR3 protein. The repertoire consists of approximately 400,000 distinct CDR3 sequences, with around 37% occurring once and the leading ten covering 13%. The sample taken for sequencing was blood. The receptors originated from a girl under 18 with multiple sclerosis.

The chain recombines TRBV20-1 with TRBJ2-5, with 8 bases matching TRBD2. Losses at the gene ends were 4 bases for V and 2 bases for J; bases not matched to a gene: 6. CDR3 size: 14 residues. Germline CDR1 is DFQATT and CDR2 is SNEGSKA (reference sequence). The CDR3 DNA sequence: TGCAGTGCTACCCCCAGCGGGGGACAAGAGACCCAGTACTTC. It translates to CSATPSGGQETQYF.

As concerns this clonotype: Germline is not matched at one junction end, which may reflect a read error. The V gene is TRBV7-7, the J gene TRBJ2-7; 7 positions match TRBD1. CDR1 is SSHAT and CDR2 is FNYEAQ in the germline V gene (reference sequence). The CDR3 covers 13 residues. CDR3 DNA: TGTGCTAGCAGCCATGGACAGGCCTACGAGCAGTACTTC. This sequence encodes CASSHGQAYEQYF.

This clonotype was seen a few times. This chain uses TRBV10-3 with TRBJ2-3; either TRBD1 or TRBD2 may fit D (5 bases each). Trimming took off 8 bases at V and 0 bases at J, with 12 bases between the two ends. CDR1 is ENHRY and CDR2 is SYGVKD in the germline V gene. The CDR3 sequence is 14 residues long. CDR3 nucleotides: TGTGCCATCGCCGGGACCCCAAGCACAGATACGCAGTATTTT. Translating it yields CAIAGTPSTDTQYF.

The sample holds a few counts of this clonotype. This rearrangement joins TRBV6-5 to TRBJ2-2; D gene uncertain. Per the germline V gene, CDR1 is MNHEY and CDR2 is SVGAGI. The CDR3 runs to 16 residues. V shed 6 bases and J shed 2 bases, with 16 bases lying between them. CDR3 in DNA: TGTGCCAGCAGACTAAAGGTCCCGAGAAACACCGGGGAGCTGTTTTTT. This sequence encodes CASRLKVPRNTGELFF.

This chain links TRBV29-1 with TRBJ2-5; 8 nucleotides line up with TRBD1. The J call may not be correct, given that the DNA end is closer to TRBJ2-7. The CDR3 is made up of 15 amino acids. Looked up from germline, CDR1 is SQVTM and CDR2 is ANQGSEA. The CDR3 protein is CSVERGTGISYEQYF. The CDR3 bases are TGCAGCGTTGAGCGCGGGACAGGAATCTCCTACGAGCAGTACTTC.

This clonotype has more than one count but fewer than ten. This sequence joins TRBV20-1 and TRBJ2-5; D is undetermined. With 3 bases removed from V and 2 bases from J, the gap between germline ends came to 7 bases. Germline V gives CDR1 DFQATT, CDR2 SNEGSKA (reference sequence). The CDR3 spans 12 residues. The chain's CDR3 is CSASIQQETQYF. The CDR3 coding sequence is TGCAGTGCTAGTATACAGCAAGAGACCCAGTACTTC.

The rearrangement joins TRBV7-9 to TRBJ1-1, with D hard to call. Looked up from germline, CDR1 is SEHNR and CDR2 is FQNEAQ (reference sequence). The CDR3 length is 9 residues. V gave up 5 bases and J gave up 7 bases, with 2 bases separating them. For the CDR3, the DNA is TGTGCCAGCAGCGTTGAAGCTTTCTTT. Amino acid sequence: CASSVEAFF.

This clonotype was counted a single time. This chain links TRBV20-1 with TRBJ1-6; D remains ambiguous. V was pared by 0 bases and J by 10 bases, with 13 bases between. Germline values: CDR1 DFQATT, CDR2 SNEGSKA (reference sequence). The CDR3 has 14 residues. CDR3 sequence (DNA): TGCAGTGCTAGAGATCACCCGGGCGGGTCACCCCTCCACTTT. Translating gives CSARDHPGGSPLHF.

CDR3 nucleotide sequence: TGCGCCAGCAGCGCGGGACAGGTCTTATCTGGGGACTATGGCTACACCTTC. Translation gives CASSAGQVLSGDYGYTF. The chain combines TRBV5-1 with TRBJ1-2; TRBD1 agrees at 8 bases. The CDR3 contains 17 residues. Germline CDR1 is SGHRS and CDR2 is YFSETQ. Trimming at V came to 4 bases and at J to 3 bases, leaving 14 bases not matched to a gene.

The chain carries TRBV29-1 and TRBJ1-1, with D tentatively TRBD1 (5 bases). This CDR3 is 13 amino acids long. The germline V gene has CDR1 SQVTM and CDR2 ANQGSEA. Trimming stripped 5 bases from V and 4 bases from J, with 14 bases between. The CDR3 DNA reads TGCAGCGTTTTTCGGCAGGGAGGCACTGAAGCTTTCTTT. Translating gives CSVFRQGGTEAFF.

There are a few counts of this clonotype. The chain has TRBV12-3 or TRBV12-4 and TRBJ2-5; D possibly matches TRBD1 or TRBD2 (5 bases each). Between the trimmed V and J ends, which lost 2 bases and 11 bases, there was a span of 12 bases. The CDR3 runs 12 residues. The CDR3 loop reads CASSLWVGEQYF. For the CDR3, the DNA is TGTGCCAGCAGTTTATGGGTAGGGGAGCAGTACTTC.

The chain has TRBV4-1 and TRBJ2-7, with 9 nucleotides matching TRBD1. Germline lookup yields CDR1 MGHRA and CDR2 YSYEKL. Trimming took 4 bases from V and 5 from J; bases not matched to a gene: 9. The CDR3 runs to 15 residues. The CDR3, as DNA: TGCGCCAGCAGCCGAACCGGGACAGGGCGGGACGAGCAGTACTTC. Its protein product is CASSRTGTGRDEQYF.

V is TRBV6-4 and J is TRBJ1-2, with D possibly matching TRBD1 (6 bases). V gave up 2 bases and J gave up 7 bases, with 14 bases separating them. The CDR3 loop spans 14 amino acids. Germline lookup yields CDR1 MRHNA and CDR2 SNTAGT. The CDR3 spells CASSDNQGQGGYTF. The CDR3 DNA sequence: TGTGCCAGCAGTGACAACCAGGGGCAGGGTGGCTACACCTTC.

The J gene is TRBJ2-1, the V gene TRBV7-2; D is undetermined. The length of the CDR3 is 12 residues. Germline CDR1 and CDR2: SGHTA and FQGNSA. V lost 1 base, J lost 9 bases, and 7 bases lay in between. CDR3 nucleotide sequence: TGTGCCAGCAGCTTAGAGTATCTTGAGCAGTTCTTC. It specifies CASSLEYLEQFF.

This clonotype came up a few times. This rearrangement joins TRBV5-1 to TRBJ1-1; 8 bases fit TRBD1. The CDR3 has 13 residues. Looked up from germline, CDR1 is SGHRS and CDR2 is YFSETQ. V trimming: 7 bases; J trimming: 2 bases; junction bases outside the gene matches: 4. Written as DNA, the CDR3 is TGCGCCAGCGGACAGGGCCTAAACACTGAAGCTTTCTTT. This sequence encodes CASGQGLNTEAFF. The full variable domain, in which reference TRBV5-1 and TRBJ1-1 provide the parts outside the CDR3, is KAGVTQTPRYLIKTRGQQVTLSCSPISGHRSVSWYQQTPGQGLQFLFEYFSETQRNKGNFPGRFSGRQFSNSRSEMNVSTLELGDSALYLCASGQGLNTEAFFGQGTRLTVV.

The chain combines TRBV6-2 or TRBV6-3 with TRBJ2-4; TRBD1 is a possible D gene (5 bases). V was trimmed by 11 bases and J by 0 bases, leaving 11 bases between them. This CDR3 has 13 amino acids. Per germline, CDR1 MNHEY and CDR2 SVGEGT. In nucleotides, the CDR3 is TGTGCCTCAACAGGTTCAGCCAAAAACATTCAGTACTTC. Protein sequence: CASTGSAKNIQYF.

J is TRBJ2-7 and V is TRBV7-2, with a possible D match to TRBD1 (5 bases). Trimming cost V 4 bases and J 3 bases, with 13 bases left between them. The CDR3 consists of 14 residues. Germline assignment: CDR1 SGHTA and CDR2 FQGNSA. The CDR3 sequence is CASSSLDSFYEQYF. In DNA form, the CDR3 reads TGTGCCAGCAGCTCCCTTGACAGTTTCTACGAGCAGTACTTC.

The V gene is TRBV5-1, the J gene TRBJ2-1; TRBD1 matches at 7 bases. The V segment lost 4 bases and the J segment 1 base; nucleotides outside the gene matches: 17. This CDR3 contains 19 residues. Germline assignment: CDR1 SGHRS and CDR2 YFSETQ. CDR3 in DNA: TGCGCCAGCAGCCCGGCTCACCAGACAGGGTATATTTCCTACAATGAGCAGTTCTTC. Protein: CASSPAHQTGYISYNEQFF.

This clonotype turned up a few times. The genes are TRBV3-1 and TRBJ1-6; TRBD1 is a possible D gene (6 bases). Germline V lookup: CDR1 LGHDT, CDR2 YNNKEL (reference sequence). V lost 3 bases and J lost 7, with 16 bases in between. The CDR3 length is 16 residues. CDR3 amino acids: CASSHLNRDRNSPLHF. As DNA, the CDR3 is TGTGCCAGCAGCCACTTAAACAGGGATAGGAATTCACCCCTCCACTTT.

Points on this clonotype: This is likely a read error, given that the CDR3 carries no conserved phenylalanine or tryptophan at its end. The V and J genes are TRBV7-6 and TRBJ2-7, with 9 bases that match TRBD2. The CDR3 covers 15 residues. Germline-derived CDR1 and CDR2 are SGHVS and FNYEAQ. CDR3 residues: CAGSLAGAQSYEQYL. The CDR3 DNA follows: TGTGCCGGCAGCTTAGCGGGGGCGCAATCCTACGAGCAGTACTTG.

This clonotype was observed a handful of times. V gene TRBV18 combines with J gene TRBJ1-1; no clear D gene. Germline CDR1 and CDR2: KGHSH and LQKENI. The V end lost 0 bases, the J end lost 1 base, and 9 bases lay between the germline ends. The CDR3 consists of 15 residues. CDR3 nucleotides: TGTGCCAGCTCACCACCACGCCCTGAGAACACTGAAGCTTTCTTT. Residues: CASSPPRPENTEAFF.